This T cell receptor (beta chain) was observed in a study of T cell changes during pregnancy in multiple sclerosis. Sequenced by immunoSEQ multiplex PCR; TCRdb stores in-frame clones only, minus some. The sample includes 60,000 to 75,000 clones, 90% to 95% of them seen just once. In germline, CDR1 is LNHDA, CDR2 SQIVND (reference sequence). Trimming took 3 bases from V and 5 from J, leaving 8 bases between them. The CDR3 has 13 amino acids. This receptor was obtained from a female donor in good health, enrolled as a control in a pregnancy study. The chain carries TRBV19 and TRBJ1-5, with D possibly being TRBD1 (5 bases). The sequenced sample was peripheral blood, obtained in the second trimester of pregnancy. CDR3 in amino acids: CASSILGDQPQHF. CDR3 sequence (DNA): TGTGCCAGTAGTATCTTAGGGGATCAGCCCCAGCATTTT.